This T cell receptor beta chain emerged from a study of T cells in women clearing cervical HPV infection. Profiled with immunoSEQ multiplex PCR; TCRdb holds only in-frame clones, not every one. The listing contains around 33,000 clones. General observations from the study: TRBV6-7 abundance was lower in cases than controls (about 0.099% versus 0.16%).

On this clone: Its target is not known. Read data end 3 residues before the CDR3 end; the end is taken from the germline J gene.

Germline V gene data show CDR1 as MNHEY and CDR2 as SVGEGT. This CDR3 comprises 12 residues. This sequence originates from a woman between 18 and 69 years old with a cervical HPV16 infection that either progressed to CIN3+ or cleared (not recorded which). The material sequenced was blood buffy coat. The chain carries TRBV6-2 or TRBV6-3 and TRBJ2-2; 7 bases align to TRBD1. This CDR3 reads CASRDSNSPLFF. The CDR3 bases that were read are TGTGCCAGCCGGGACAGCAATTCACCG.